These T cell receptor beta chains were read from a single sample in a study of cytomegalovirus exposure and HLA in healthy donors. TCRdb's copy holds only in-frame clones and misses some; the assay was immunoSEQ multiplex PCR. In all, the sample yields around 78,000 clones. Sequencing was carried out using PBMCs. Receptors originate from a man between 18 and 35 years old in good health and CMV-seropositive. The CDR3 runs from the conserved cysteine through the conserved F or W. D genes are given only for firm matches.

length	D	V	J	CDR3	DNA
14	TRBD1	TRBV18	TRBJ2-3	CASSPTGPSDTQYF	TGTGCCAGCTCACCGACAGGGCCATCGGATACGCAGTATTTT
14	NA	TRBV5-6	TRBJ2-2	CASSFAGATGELFF	TGTGCCAGCAGCTTTGCAGGGGCCACCGGGGAGCTGTTTTTT
14	TRBD2	TRBV2	TRBJ2-1	CASHIAGVQGEQFF	TGTGCCAGCCATATAGCGGGAGTACAGGGTGAGCAGTTCTTC
12	NA	TRBV28	TRBJ1-5	CASSPSYQPQHF	TGTGCCAGCAGTCCTTCTTATCAGCCCCAGCATTTT
16	TRBD2	TRBV9	TRBJ2-7	CASSRGLADHSYEQYF	TGTGCCAGCAGTCGAGGACTAGCGGACCACTCCTACGAGCAGTACTTC
13	NA	TRBV6-1	TRBJ1-6	CASERSYNSPLHF	TGTGCCAGCGAGCGCTCCTATAATTCACCCCTCCACTTT
15	TRBD1	TRBV19	TRBJ1-1	CASSLSWDRVPEAFF	TGTGCCAGTAGTCTCTCCTGGGACAGGGTCCCTGAAGCTTTCTTT
14	TRBD1	TRBV2	TRBJ1-5	CASSRDRSNQPQHF	TGTGCCAGCAGTAGGGACAGAAGCAATCAGCCCCAGCATTTT
15	TRBD1	TRBV10-3	TRBJ1-5	CAISGQGKSNQPQHF	TGTGCCATCAGTGGACAGGGGAAGAGCAATCAGCCCCAGCATTTT
14	NA	TRBV5-1	TRBJ2-5	CASSLGGTFETQYF	TGCGCCAGCAGCTTGGGTGGGACTTTCGAGACCCAGTACTTC
15	NA	TRBV5-1	TRBJ1-1	CASSLDLVGDTEAFF	TGCGCCAGCAGCTTGGATCTGGTCGGGGACACTGAAGCTTTCTTT
14	NA	TRBV19	TRBJ1-2	CASSISGDNYGYTF	TGTGCCAGTAGTATATCAGGGGACAACTATGGCTACACCTTC
17	NA	TRBV7-9	TRBJ1-5	CASSLARGWEGDQAQHF	TGTGCCAGCAGCTTAGCGAGGGGGTGGGAAGGCGATCAAGCCCAGCATTTT
16	TRBD1	TRBV11-2	TRBJ1-1	CASSSRTGPMNTEAFF	TGTGCCAGCAGCTCGCGGACAGGCCCCATGAACACTGAAGCTTTCTTT
14	NA	TRBV6-6	TRBJ1-5	CASSYGGFNQPQHF	TGTGCCAGCAGTTATGGGGGGTTCAATCAGCCCCAGCATTTT
15	TRBD1	TRBV10-3	TRBJ1-5	CAISRDRGQNQPQHF	TGTGCCATCAGTCGCGACAGGGGGCAGAATCAGCCCCAGCATTTT
14	NA	TRBV7-9	TRBJ1-2	CASTLTGVNYGYTF	TGTGCCAGCACTCTTACAGGAGTCAACTATGGCTACACCTTC
16	TRBD2	TRBV25-1	TRBJ2-5	CASSGEGREVVGTQYF	TGTGCCAGCAGTGGGGAAGGGAGGGAGGTCGTAGGGACCCAGTACTTC
15	NA	TRBV4-1	TRBJ1-2	CASSQDLTDNYGYTF	TGCGCCAGCAGCCAAGATCTGACAGATAATTATGGCTACACCTTC
17	TRBD2	TRBV9	TRBJ2-7	CASSVEQWREGLHEQYF	TGTGCCAGCAGCGTAGAACAGTGGCGGGAGGGCCTCCACGAGCAGTACTTC
12	NA	TRBV7-9	TRBJ1-5	CASSLGGGTQHF	TGTGCCAGCAGCTTAGGTGGAGGAACCCAGCATTTT
14	NA	TRBV19	TRBJ1-1	CASSSPGESTEAFF	TGTGCCAGTAGTAGTCCAGGGGAGAGCACTGAAGCTTTCTTT
15	NA	TRBV27	TRBJ2-7	CASSFGRGSSYEQYF	TGTGCCAGCAGTTTTGGGCGGGGTAGCTCCTACGAGCAGTACTTC
15	NA	TRBV19	TRBJ2-7	CASSWGLRSSYEQYF	TGTGCCAGTAGTTGGGGACTCCGTTCCTCCTACGAGCAGTACTTC
17	TRBD1	TRBV29-1	TRBJ2-2	CSVEMWPGQGYTGELFF	TGCAGCGTTGAGATGTGGCCGGGACAGGGATACACCGGGGAGCTGTTTTTT
13	NA	TRBV29-1	TRBJ1-4	CSATRGTNEKLFF	TGCAGCGCTACGAGAGGGACTAATGAAAAACTGTTTTTT
14	TRBD2	TRBV19	TRBJ2-7	CASSRTSDLGEQYF	TGTGCCAGTAGCCGGACTAGCGACCTAGGCGAGCAGTACTTC
14	NA	TRBV19	TRBJ1-3	CASSSGVAGNTIYF	TGTGCCAGTAGTTCAGGTGTCGCTGGAAACACCATATATTTT
16	TRBD1	TRBV19	TRBJ1-5	CASSRPGGQGNQPQHF	TGTGCCAGTAGCCGGCCGGGGGGACAGGGCAATCAGCCCCAGCATTTT
16	TRBD1	TRBV5-1	TRBJ1-2	CASSLTGGFANYGYTF	TGCGCCAGCAGCTTAACAGGGGGCTTCGCTAACTATGGCTACACCTTC
15	TRBD2	TRBV6-5	TRBJ2-2	CASIDLAGSTGELFF	TGTGCCAGCATTGACTTAGCGGGATCCACCGGGGAGCTGTTTTTT
15	NA	TRBV6-1	TRBJ1-4	CASEITGRIEEKLFF	TGTGCCAGCGAGATCACAGGGAGAATTGAGGAAAAACTGTTTTTT
14	NA	TRBV5-1	TRBJ1-1	CASSLDSRNTEAFF	TGCGCCAGCAGCTTGGATTCGAGGAACACTGAAGCTTTCTTT
15	NA	TRBV11-2	TRBJ2-1	CASSTIPPRYNEQFF	TGTGCCAGCAGCACGATTCCGCCTCGGTACAATGAGCAGTTCTTC
13	NA	TRBV6-1	TRBJ1-5	CASSGLGGQPQHF	TGTGCCAGCAGTGGTCTGGGGGGTCAGCCCCAGCATTTT
12	NA	TRBV5-1	TRBJ1-1	CASSLISTEAFF	TGCGCCAGCAGCTTGATCTCCACTGAAGCTTTCTTT
21	NA	TRBV19	TRBJ1-2	CASSTQTNVPGGRGTNYGYTF	TGTGCCAGTAGTACCCAGACGAACGTTCCGGGGGGACGTGGGACTAACTATGGCTACACCTTC
16	TRBD2	TRBV7-9	TRBJ2-5	CASSAGVRGAQETQYF	TGTGCCAGCAGCGCGGGGGTGCGGGGGGCTCAAGAGACCCAGTACTTC
14	NA	TRBV11-2	TRBJ2-7	CASSLAGDLYEQYF	TGTGCCAGCAGCTTAGCAGGGGACCTCTACGAGCAGTACTTC
15	NA	TRBV4-2	TRBJ1-1	CASSQVDTVNTEAFF	TGTGCCAGCAGCCAAGTAGATACGGTTAACACTGAAGCTTTCTTT
14	TRBD1	TRBV6-5	TRBJ1-4	CASSYGTGVEKLFF	TGTGCCAGCAGTTACGGGACAGGGGTTGAAAAACTGTTTTTT
13	TRBD1	TRBV28	TRBJ1-2	CASLLRDRAFYTF	TGTGCCAGCTTACTTCGGGACAGGGCTTTCTACACCTTC
15	TRBD1	TRBV6-1	TRBJ1-3	CASSTRQGGGNTIYF	TGTGCCAGCAGTACCCGACAGGGAGGAGGAAACACCATATATTTT
15	NA	TRBV4-2	TRBJ1-1	CASSRNEGLNTEAFF	TGTGCCAGCAGCCGAAACGAGGGCCTGAACACTGAAGCTTTCTTT
14	NA	TRBV28	TRBJ1-1	CASSPTEEGTEAFF	TGTGCCAGCAGCCCGACCGAGGAGGGCACTGAAGCTTTCTTT
13	NA	TRBV5-5	TRBJ1-1	CASSTPTGQEAFF	TGTGCCAGCAGTACACCGACAGGCCAGGAAGCTTTCTTT
14	TRBD1	TRBV7-6	TRBJ1-2	CASSLNRGRDGYTF	TGTGCCAGCAGCTTAAACAGGGGGCGGGATGGCTACACCTTC
16	TRBD1	TRBV7-7	TRBJ2-1	CASSSGTGGAYNEQFF	TGTGCTAGCAGTTCCGGGACAGGGGGCGCCTACAATGAGCAGTTCTTC